Listed here are 23 T cell receptor beta chains from one sample, sequenced in a study of blood T cell repertoires in COVID-19. Clones were sequenced by immunoSEQ multiplex PCR, and TCRdb holds only the in-frame ones, with some missing. The table shows some 170,000 clones, with more than 80% occurring only once. Sequenced material: peripheral blood. The origin of the receptors is a human donor in a cohort sampled during active COVID-19.

This clone was found a few times. V is TRBV4-1 and J is TRBJ1-4; no firm D call. There are 16 residues in the CDR3. Germline values: CDR1 MGHRA, CDR2 YSYEKL. V gave up 4 bases and J gave up 4 bases, with 16 bases separating them. CDR3 loop: CASSPLEFGSNEKLFF. The CDR3 DNA reads TGCGCCAGCAGCCCCCTGGAATTCGGGAGTAATGAAAAACTGTTTTTT.

The gene calls are TRBV6-1 and TRBJ2-1, with TRBD1 matching 9 bases. The CDR3 length is 16 residues. After removal of 0 bases from V and 4 bases from J, the junction contained 4 bases not matched to a gene. Germline CDR1 reads MNHNS; CDR2 reads SASEGT. For the CDR3, the DNA is TGTGCCAGCAGTGAAGCGGGACAGGGCCCGTACAATGAGCAGTTCTTC. Its translation: CASSEAGQGPYNEQFF.

This chain connects TRBV11-2 to TRBJ1-1, with TRBD1 as a possible D gene (5 bases). The CDR3 has 17 residues. The germline V gene encodes CDR1 SGHAT and CDR2 FQNNGV. Trimming removed 1 base from V and 1 base from J, with 16 bases in between. The CDR3 spells CASSLVLGSGGNTEAFF. In nucleotides, the CDR3 is TGTGCCAGCAGCTTAGTCCTCGGGTCCGGGGGGAACACTGAAGCTTTCTTT.

This clone was seen a handful of times. This chain joins TRBV7-2 and TRBJ1-2; a possible D gene is TRBD1 (5 bases). With 5 bases removed from V and 1 base from J, the gap between germline ends came to 17 bases. This CDR3 has 16 amino acids. Germline CDR1 and CDR2: SGHTA and FQGNSA. CDR3 sequence: CASSQAGGNLNYGYTF. CDR3 sequence (DNA): TGTGCCAGCAGCCAAGCGGGGGGGAACCTTAACTATGGCTACACCTTC.

This clone has a handful of counts. This chain links TRBV2 with TRBJ1-1; TRBD1 aligns across 9 bases. V dropped 3 bases and J dropped 2; count of bases not matched to a gene: 10. Germline V lookup: CDR1 SNHLY, CDR2 FYNNEI. The CDR3 contains 17 residues. CDR3 loop: CASSDPGQGSSNTEAFF. CDR3 DNA: TGTGCCAGCAGTGACCCGGGACAGGGTTCAAGCAACACTGAAGCTTTCTTT. The entire variable domain, with the rest obtained from reference TRBV2 and TRBJ1-1, is as follows: EPEVTQTPSHQVTQMGQEVILRCVPISNHLYFYWYRQILGQKVEFLVSFYNNEISEKSEIFDDQFSVERPDGSNFTLKIRSTKLEDSAMYFCASSDPGQGSSNTEAFFGQGTRLTVV.

The sample holds one count of this clone. This rearrangement joins TRBV5-8 to TRBJ1-4; the match to TRBD1 covers 7 bases. V was clipped by 3 bases and J by 5 bases; unmatched bases: 7. The CDR3 has 15 amino acids. Germline-derived CDR1 and CDR2 are SGHTS and YDEGEE. CDR3 region: CASSSRQGLNEKLFF. As DNA, the CDR3 is TGTGCCAGCAGCTCCCGACAGGGCTTAAATGAAAAACTGTTTTTT.

This chain connects TRBV5-6 to TRBJ2-1; 7 nucleotides align to TRBD2. The length of the CDR3 is 18 residues. J gave up 2 bases and V 0 bases, and 11 bases lay outside the gene matches. CDR1 is SGHDT, CDR2 YYEEEE, per germline. Written as DNA, the CDR3 is TGTGCCAGCAGCTTGGCCGGGGCGGGAGTGGGCGCCTACAATGAGCAGTTCTTC. Translating it yields CASSLAGAGVGAYNEQFF.

CDR3 protein: CASSPAPALLGYTF. The CDR3 DNA reads TGTGCCAGCAGTCCTGCGCCTGCTTTATTAGGCTACACCTTC. The gene calls are TRBV28 and TRBJ1-2; D is ambiguous. The CDR3 runs to 14 residues. Germline CDR1 and CDR2: MDHEN and SYDVKM. V was pared by 5 bases and J by 8 bases, with 18 bases between.

V and J are TRBV13 and TRBJ2-7; maybe TRBD1 (6 bases). Germline CDR1 and CDR2: PRHDT and FYEKMQ (reference sequence). CDR3 length: 14 residues. V lost 4 bases and J 2 bases, leaving 12 bases between the germline ends. CDR3 coding DNA: TGTGCCAGCAGCTCAATACAGGGCACCTACGAGCAGTACTTC. This gives the protein CASSSIQGTYEQYF.

Comments on this clone: Here the CDR3 omits its conserved ending phenylalanine or tryptophan, so a read error is the likely source. It is unclear where the CDR3 begins or ends on the DNA, so no DNA is shown, and the CDR3 is as TCRdb lists it. This rearrangement joins TRBV7-2 to TRBJ2-3; the table assigns TRBD1, which was not confirmed against the DNA. The CDR3 region is 14 residues in length, termini included. Germline CDR1 reads SGHTA; CDR2 reads FQGNSA. The CDR3 reads CASSLSPPGQVSWL.

V gene TRBV4-3 combines with J gene TRBJ2-1, with TRBD2 matching over 7 bases. V dropped 1 base and J dropped 6; count of bases not matched to a gene: 3. The CDR3 runs 14 residues. Germline CDR1 LGHNA, CDR2 YSLEER. CDR3 amino acids: CASSQGEGGNEQFF. In DNA, the CDR3 is TGCGCCAGCAGCCAAGGGGAGGGAGGCAATGAGCAGTTCTTC.

J is TRBJ2-7 and V is TRBV19; maybe TRBD2 (5 bases). CDR1 and CDR2 (germline): LNHDA, SQIVND (reference sequence). This CDR3 spans 14 amino acids. The V gene lost 5 bases and the J gene lost 0 bases, with 11 bases spanning the gap. The CDR3 protein is CASSPSGSSYEQYF. CDR3 DNA: TGTGCCAGTAGTCCTTCGGGGAGCTCCTACGAGCAGTACTTC.

The chain employs TRBV5-4 and TRBJ2-2; TRBD2 agrees at 7 bases. The germline gives CDR1 SGHNT, CDR2 YYREEE (reference sequence). Trimming at V came to 5 bases and at J to 4 bases, leaving 14 bases not matched to a gene. This CDR3 spans 17 amino acids. The CDR3, as DNA: TGTGCCAGCAGTCCCCGGAGGGGCGGGGGAGGCACCGGGGAGCTGTTTTTT. Residues: CASSPRRGGGGTGELFF.

The chain links TRBV19 to TRBJ1-3, with D hard to call. Trimming left V 1 base short and J 0 bases short, with 10 bases between. CDR1 is LNHDA, CDR2 SQIVND, per germline (reference sequence). The length of the CDR3 is 16 residues. The CDR3 bases are TGTGCCAGTAGTATAGGGCATCGAAGCTCTGGAAACACCATATATTTT. Its protein product is CASSIGHRSSGNTIYF.

The chain recombines TRBV19 with TRBJ1-5, with 10 bases that match TRBD1. The J segment lost 2 bases and the V segment lost 9 bases, leaving 13 bases of the junction unmatched. The CDR3 extends over 17 amino acids. Germline V gene lookup returns CDR1 LNHDA and CDR2 SQIVND (reference sequence). CDR3 nucleotide sequence: TGTGCCAGCATGAGGGACAGGGGCCTTCATGGCAATCAGCCCCAGCATTTT. Its protein product is CASMRDRGLHGNQPQHF.

The chain uses TRBV18 and TRBJ1-4; 7 positions agree with TRBD1. The CDR3 is 15 residues long. Unmatched junction bases numbered 6, after V lost 3 bases and J lost 5 bases. The germline CDR1 and CDR2 sequences are KGHSH and LQKENI. CDR3 sequence (DNA): TGTGCCAGCTCACCGGGGGGACAGCCAAATGAAAAACTGTTTTTT. It yields the protein CASSPGGQPNEKLFF.

Notes on this clone: Other DNA variants within this sample encode the same CDR3. The chain has TRBV18 and TRBJ2-5, with D possibly matching TRBD2 (5 bases). Germline CDR1 and CDR2: KGHSH and LQKENI. There are 13 residues in the CDR3. Trimming removed 5 bases at V and 3 bases at J, with 10 bases between. The CDR3 is CASSSSRKETQYF. The CDR3 DNA is TGTGCCAGCTCATCTAGCCGGAAAGAGACCCAGTACTTC.

This clone was seen a few times. This chain connects TRBV7-6 to TRBJ2-2, with 9 bases identical to TRBD1. Losses at the gene ends were 1 base for V and 3 bases for J; bases not matched to a gene: 3. The CDR3 covers 16 residues. CDR1 is SGHVS, CDR2 FNYEAQ, per germline. The CDR3 loop reads CASSLVGQGYTGELFF. In DNA, the CDR3 is TGTGCCAGCAGCTTAGTTGGACAGGGGTACACCGGGGAGCTGTTTTTT.

The count of this clone is one. V and J are TRBV5-1 and TRBJ2-5; the match to TRBD2 covers 9 bases. Per the germline V gene, CDR1 is SGHRS and CDR2 is YFSETQ. This CDR3 has 16 residues. Losses at the gene ends were 3 bases for V and 2 bases for J; bases not matched to a gene: 8. CDR3 region: CASSSGLAGKQETQYF. The CDR3 DNA reads TGCGCCAGCAGCTCAGGGCTAGCGGGGAAGCAAGAGACCCAGTACTTC.

This clone was counted once. The V call is TRBV6-5, the J call TRBJ2-2; no reliable D call. The CDR3 extends over 15 amino acids. Germline assignment: CDR1 MNHEY and CDR2 SVGAGI. Trimming removed 5 bases at V and 4 bases at J, with 14 bases between. The CDR3 coding sequence is TGTGCCAGCAGTCCACTACTGGATAGCACCGGGGAGCTGTTTTTT. Its translation is CASSPLLDSTGELFF.

The V call is TRBV25-1, the J call TRBJ2-7, with 9 bases that match TRBD1. This CDR3 has 13 residues. Germline CDR1 reads MGHDK; CDR2 reads SYGVNS. V trimming: 6 bases; J trimming: 3 bases; junction bases outside the gene matches: 3. DNA of the CDR3: TGTGCCAGCAGAGGGACAGGGATCTACGAGCAGTACTTC. Residues: CASRGTGIYEQYF.

This chain uses TRBV4-3 with TRBJ2-4; weak D call: TRBD1 (5 bases). The V gene's germline CDR1 is LGHNA and CDR2 YSLEER. Trimming took 0 bases from V and 10 from J, leaving 13 bases between them. The CDR3 has 14 residues. In DNA form, the CDR3 reads TGCGCCAGCAGCCAAGAGAAGACAGCCAGTATTCAGTACTTC. Translating gives CASSQEKTASIQYF.

CDR3 residues: CATSAPGDTEAFF. DNA for the CDR3: TGTGCCACCAGTGCCCCGGGGGACACTGAAGCTTTCTTT. The V call is TRBV24-1, the J call TRBJ1-1, with TRBD1 as a possible D gene (5 bases). Per the germline V gene, CDR1 is KGHDR and CDR2 is SFDVKD. V shed 5 bases and J shed 3 bases, with 9 bases lying between them. The CDR3 runs 13 residues.